The clone carrying this T cell receptor beta chain was seen a few times. The antigen is not known. V lost 3 bases to trimming and J lost 6 bases, with 6 bases between them. Per the germline V gene, CDR1 is LNHDA and CDR2 is SQIVND (reference sequence). This CDR3 has 12 amino acids. The sample is drawn from a study of T-cell memory formation after mild COVID-19. Study-wide results and limits: The study detected some responding clones in pre-infection memory, suggesting cross-reactive memory joined. There was no confirmation that second-wave clones peaking on day 37 were SARS-CoV-2 specific.

Amplification by 5'RACE using constant-segment primers produced TCR alpha and TCR beta cDNA libraries that carried sample barcodes and UMIs. TCRdb passed the 5' RACE reads through MiXCR, listing each CDR3 protein once. The sample includes 65,000 to 90,000 distinct CDR3 sequences, 9.5% to 15% seen only once; the top ten take about 40%. The clonotype comes from a man aged 18 to 29 who had mild COVID-19 (a few samples of this study predate the infection). Cell type and time point are not known. The V and J genes are TRBV19 and TRBJ2-1; no clear D gene. Sequences were obtained from PBMCs or a T cell subset sorted from them (not recorded which). This chain's CDR3 is CASSIGLNEQFF. For the CDR3, the DNA is TGTGCCAGTAGTATTGGCCTCAATGAGCAGTTCTTC.